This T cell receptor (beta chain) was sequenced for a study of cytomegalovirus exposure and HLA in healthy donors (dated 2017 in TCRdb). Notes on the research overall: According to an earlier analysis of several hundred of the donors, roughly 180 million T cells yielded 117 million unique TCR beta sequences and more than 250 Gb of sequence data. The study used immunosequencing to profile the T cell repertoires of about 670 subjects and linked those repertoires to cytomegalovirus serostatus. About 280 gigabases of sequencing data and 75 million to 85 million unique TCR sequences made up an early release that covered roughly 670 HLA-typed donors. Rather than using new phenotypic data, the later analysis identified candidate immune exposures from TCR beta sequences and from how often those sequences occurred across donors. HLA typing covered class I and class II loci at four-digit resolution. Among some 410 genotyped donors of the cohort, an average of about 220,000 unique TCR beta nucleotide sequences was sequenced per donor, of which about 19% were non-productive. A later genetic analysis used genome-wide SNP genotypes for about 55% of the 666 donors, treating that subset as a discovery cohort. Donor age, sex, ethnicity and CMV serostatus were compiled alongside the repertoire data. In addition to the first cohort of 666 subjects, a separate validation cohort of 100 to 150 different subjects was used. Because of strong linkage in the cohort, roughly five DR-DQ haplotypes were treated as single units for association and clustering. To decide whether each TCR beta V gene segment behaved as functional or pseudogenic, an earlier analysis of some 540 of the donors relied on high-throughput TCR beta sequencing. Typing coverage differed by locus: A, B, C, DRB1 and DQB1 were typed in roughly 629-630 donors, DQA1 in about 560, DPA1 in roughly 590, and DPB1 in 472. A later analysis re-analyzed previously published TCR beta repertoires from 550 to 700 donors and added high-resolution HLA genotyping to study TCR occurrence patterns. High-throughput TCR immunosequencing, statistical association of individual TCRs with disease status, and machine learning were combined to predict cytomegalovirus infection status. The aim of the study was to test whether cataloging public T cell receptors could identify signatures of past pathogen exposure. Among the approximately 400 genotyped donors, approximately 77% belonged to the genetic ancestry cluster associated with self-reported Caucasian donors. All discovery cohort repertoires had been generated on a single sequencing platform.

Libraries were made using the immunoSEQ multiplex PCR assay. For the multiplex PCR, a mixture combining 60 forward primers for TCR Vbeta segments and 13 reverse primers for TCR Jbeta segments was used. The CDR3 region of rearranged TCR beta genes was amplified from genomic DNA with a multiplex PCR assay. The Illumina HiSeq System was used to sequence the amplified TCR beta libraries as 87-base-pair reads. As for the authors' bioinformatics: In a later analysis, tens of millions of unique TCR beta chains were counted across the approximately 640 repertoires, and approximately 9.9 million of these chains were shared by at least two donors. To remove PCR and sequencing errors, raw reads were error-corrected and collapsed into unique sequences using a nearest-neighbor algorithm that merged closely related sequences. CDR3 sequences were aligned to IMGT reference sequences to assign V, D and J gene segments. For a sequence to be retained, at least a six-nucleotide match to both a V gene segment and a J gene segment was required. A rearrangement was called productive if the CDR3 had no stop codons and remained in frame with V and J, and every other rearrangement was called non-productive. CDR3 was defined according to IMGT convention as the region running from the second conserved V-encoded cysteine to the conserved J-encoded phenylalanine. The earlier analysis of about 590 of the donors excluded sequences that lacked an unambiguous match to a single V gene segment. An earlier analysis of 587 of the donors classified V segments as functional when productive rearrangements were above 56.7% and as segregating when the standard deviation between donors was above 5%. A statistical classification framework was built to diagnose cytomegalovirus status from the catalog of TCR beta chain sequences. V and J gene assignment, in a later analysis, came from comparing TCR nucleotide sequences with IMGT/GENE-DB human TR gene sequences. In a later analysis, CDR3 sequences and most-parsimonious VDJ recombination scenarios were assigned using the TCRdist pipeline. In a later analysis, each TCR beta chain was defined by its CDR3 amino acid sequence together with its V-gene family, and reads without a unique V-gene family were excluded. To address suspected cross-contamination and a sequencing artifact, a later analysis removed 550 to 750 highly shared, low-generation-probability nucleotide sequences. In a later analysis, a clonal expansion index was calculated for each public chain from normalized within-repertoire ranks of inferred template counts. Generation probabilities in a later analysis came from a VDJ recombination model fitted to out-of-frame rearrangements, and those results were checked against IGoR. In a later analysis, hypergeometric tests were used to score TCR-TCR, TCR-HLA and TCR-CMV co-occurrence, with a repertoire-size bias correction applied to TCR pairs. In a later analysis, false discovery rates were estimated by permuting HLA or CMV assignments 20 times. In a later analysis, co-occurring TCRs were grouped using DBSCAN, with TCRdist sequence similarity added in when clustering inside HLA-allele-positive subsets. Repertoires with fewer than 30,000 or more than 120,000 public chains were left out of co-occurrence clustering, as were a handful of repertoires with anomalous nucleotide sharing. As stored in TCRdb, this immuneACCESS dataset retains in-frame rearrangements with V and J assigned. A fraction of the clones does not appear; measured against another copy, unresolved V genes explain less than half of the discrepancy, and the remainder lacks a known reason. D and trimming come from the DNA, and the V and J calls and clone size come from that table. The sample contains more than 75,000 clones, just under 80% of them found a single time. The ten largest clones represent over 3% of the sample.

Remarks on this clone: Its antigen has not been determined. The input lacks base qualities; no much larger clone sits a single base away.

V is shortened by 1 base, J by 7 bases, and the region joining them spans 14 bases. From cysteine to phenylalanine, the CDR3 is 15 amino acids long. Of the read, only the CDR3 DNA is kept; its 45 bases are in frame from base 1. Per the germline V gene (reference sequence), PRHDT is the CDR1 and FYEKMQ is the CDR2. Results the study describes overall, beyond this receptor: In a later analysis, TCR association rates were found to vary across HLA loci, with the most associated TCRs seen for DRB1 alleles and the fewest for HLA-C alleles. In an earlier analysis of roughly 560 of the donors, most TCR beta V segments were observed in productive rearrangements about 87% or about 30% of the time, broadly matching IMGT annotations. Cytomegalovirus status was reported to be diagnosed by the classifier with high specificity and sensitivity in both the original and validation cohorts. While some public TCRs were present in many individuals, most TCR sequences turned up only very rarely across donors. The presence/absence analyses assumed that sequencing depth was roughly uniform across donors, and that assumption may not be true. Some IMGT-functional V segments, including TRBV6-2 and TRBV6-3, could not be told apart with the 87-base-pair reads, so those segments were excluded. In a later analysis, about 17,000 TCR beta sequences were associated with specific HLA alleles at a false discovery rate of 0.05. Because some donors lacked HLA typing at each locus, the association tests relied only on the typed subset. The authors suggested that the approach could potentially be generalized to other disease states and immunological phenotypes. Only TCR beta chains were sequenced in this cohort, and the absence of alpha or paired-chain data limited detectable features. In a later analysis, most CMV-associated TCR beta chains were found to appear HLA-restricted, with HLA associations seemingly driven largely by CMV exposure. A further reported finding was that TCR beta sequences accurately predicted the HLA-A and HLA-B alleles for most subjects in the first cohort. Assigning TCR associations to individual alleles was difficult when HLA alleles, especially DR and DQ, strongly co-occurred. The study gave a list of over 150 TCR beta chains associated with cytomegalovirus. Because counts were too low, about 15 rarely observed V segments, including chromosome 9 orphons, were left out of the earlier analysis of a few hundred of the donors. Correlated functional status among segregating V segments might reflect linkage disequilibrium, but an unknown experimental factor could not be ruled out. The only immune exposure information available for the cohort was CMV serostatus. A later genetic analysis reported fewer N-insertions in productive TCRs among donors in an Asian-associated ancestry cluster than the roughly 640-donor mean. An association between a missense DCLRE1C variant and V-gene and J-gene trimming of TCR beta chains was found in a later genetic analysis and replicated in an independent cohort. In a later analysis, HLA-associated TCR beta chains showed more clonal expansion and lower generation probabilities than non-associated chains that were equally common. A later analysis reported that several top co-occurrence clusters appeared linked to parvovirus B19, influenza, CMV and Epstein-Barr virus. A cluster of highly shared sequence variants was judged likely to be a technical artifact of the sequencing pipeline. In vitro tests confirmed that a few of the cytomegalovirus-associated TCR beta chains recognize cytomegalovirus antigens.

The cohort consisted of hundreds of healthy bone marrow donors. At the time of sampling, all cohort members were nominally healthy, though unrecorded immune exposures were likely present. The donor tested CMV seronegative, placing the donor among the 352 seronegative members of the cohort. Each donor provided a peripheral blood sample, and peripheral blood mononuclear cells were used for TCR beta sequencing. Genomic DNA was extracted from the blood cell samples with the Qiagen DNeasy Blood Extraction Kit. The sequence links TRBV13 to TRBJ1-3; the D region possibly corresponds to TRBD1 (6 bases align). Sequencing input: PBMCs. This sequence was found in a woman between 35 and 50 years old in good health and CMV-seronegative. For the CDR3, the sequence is CASSLDLAGDNTIYF. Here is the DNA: TGTGCCAGCAGCTTAGATTTAGCAGGGGACAACACCATATATTTT.